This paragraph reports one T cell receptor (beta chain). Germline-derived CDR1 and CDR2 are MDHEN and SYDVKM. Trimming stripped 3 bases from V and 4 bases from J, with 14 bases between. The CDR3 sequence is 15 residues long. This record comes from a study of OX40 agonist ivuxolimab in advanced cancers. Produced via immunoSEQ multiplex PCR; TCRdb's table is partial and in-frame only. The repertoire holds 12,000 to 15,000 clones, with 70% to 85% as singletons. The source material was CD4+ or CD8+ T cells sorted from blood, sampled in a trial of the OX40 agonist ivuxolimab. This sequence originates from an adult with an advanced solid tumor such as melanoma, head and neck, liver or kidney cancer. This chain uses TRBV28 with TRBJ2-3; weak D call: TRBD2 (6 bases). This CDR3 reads CASSFGGVRADTQYF. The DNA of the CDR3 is TGTGCCAGCAGTTTCGGGGGAGTCAGGGCAGATACGCAGTATTTT.